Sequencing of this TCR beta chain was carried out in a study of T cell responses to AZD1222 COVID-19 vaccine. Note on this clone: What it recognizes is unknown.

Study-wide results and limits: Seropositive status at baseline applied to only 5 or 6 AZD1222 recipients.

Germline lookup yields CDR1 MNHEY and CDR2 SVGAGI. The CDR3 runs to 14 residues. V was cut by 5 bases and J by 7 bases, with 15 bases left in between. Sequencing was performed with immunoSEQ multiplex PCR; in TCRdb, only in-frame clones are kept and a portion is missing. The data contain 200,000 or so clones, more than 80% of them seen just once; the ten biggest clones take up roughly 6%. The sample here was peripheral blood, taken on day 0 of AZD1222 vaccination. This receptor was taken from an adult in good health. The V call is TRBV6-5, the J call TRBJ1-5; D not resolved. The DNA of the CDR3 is TGTGCCAGCAGTCCATACAAGGATCAACAGCCCCAGCATTTT. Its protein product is CASSPYKDQQPQHF.